Each of the 8 T cell receptor beta chains below was sequenced from the same sample in a study of blood T cell repertoires in COVID-19. Method: immunoSEQ multiplex PCR; TCRdb's copy keeps in-frame clones and lacks some. The sample comprises 180,000 or so clones, approximately 89% of which are singletons, and approximately 2.7% rests with the top ten. The specimen was peripheral blood. The source of these receptors is a man aged 40-49 years with active or convalescent COVID-19.

J is TRBJ1-6 and V is TRBV10-1; no clear D gene. The CDR3 runs to 15 residues. Trimming shortened V by 0 bases and J by 2 bases, and 5 bases separated the two germline ends. Germline CDR1 and CDR2: WNHNN and SYGVQD (reference sequence). CDR3 DNA: TGCGCCAGCAGTGAGTCCGGGACCTATAATTCACCCCTCCACTTT. Residues: CASSESGTYNSPLHF.

The chain carries TRBV5-1 and TRBJ1-3; D gene ambiguous. The CDR3 contains 14 residues. V gave up 4 bases and J gave up 0 bases, with 8 bases separating them. Germline CDR1 is SGHRS and CDR2 is YFSETQ. CDR3 sequence (DNA): TGCGCCAGCAGCCAGACGGGCTCTGGAAACACCATATATTTT. Translated, it gives CASSQTGSGNTIYF. The whole variable domain, filled in from reference TRBV5-1 and TRBJ1-3, reads KAGVTQTPRYLIKTRGQQVTLSCSPISGHRSVSWYQQTPGQGLQFLFEYFSETQRNKGNFPGRFSGRQFSNSRSEMNVSTLELGDSALYLCASSQTGSGNTIYFGEGSWLTVV.

This clone was observed a single time. This chain links TRBV30 with TRBJ1-2; possibly TRBD1 for D (6 bases). The length of the CDR3 is 14 residues. Trimming removed 3 bases from V and 5 bases from J, with 16 bases in between. Germline CDR1 reads GTSNPN; CDR2 reads SVGIG (reference sequence). The CDR3 nucleotides read TGTGCCTGGAGGGAACAGGGATTACTATATGGCTACACCTTC. It codes for CAWREQGLLYGYTF.

The gene calls are TRBV19 and TRBJ1-6; TRBD1 aligns across 9 bases. This CDR3 is 13 amino acids long. Germline lookup yields CDR1 LNHDA and CDR2 SQIVND (reference sequence). The J segment lost 6 bases and the V segment lost 6 bases, leaving 0 bases of the junction unmatched. CDR3 in amino acids: CASRTGGNSPLHF. The CDR3 DNA follows: TGTGCCAGTAGGACAGGGGGTAATTCACCCCTCCACTTT.

The chain has TRBV7-3 and TRBJ2-3, with 8 positions matching TRBD1. Per germline, CDR1 SGHTA and CDR2 FQGTGA. Trimming took 7 bases from V and 4 from J; bases not matched to a gene: 4. The CDR3 has 13 residues. DNA for the CDR3: TGTGCCAGCAACGCGGACAGGGCAGATACGCAGTATTTT. Amino acids: CASNADRADTQYF.

The rearrangement joins TRBV4-2 to TRBJ2-2, with 14 bases fitting TRBD2. J gave up 7 bases and V 3 bases, and 4 bases lay outside the gene matches. Germline V lookup: CDR1 LGHNA, CDR2 YNFKEQ. The CDR3 runs to 16 residues. This chain's CDR3 is CASSHGTSGGSGELFF. The CDR3 DNA reads as TGTGCCAGCAGCCATGGGACTAGCGGGGGAAGCGGGGAGCTGTTTTTT.

The rearrangement joins TRBV3-1 (or the pseudogene TRBV3-2) to TRBJ2-2; D not resolved. Germline V lookup: CDR1 LGHDT, CDR2 YNNKEL (reference sequence). The CDR3 totals 11 residues. Trimming took 8 bases from V and 5 from J, leaving 6 bases between them. CDR3 sequence: CASQNTGELFF. The CDR3 bases are TGTGCCAGCCAGAATACCGGGGAGCTGTTTTTT.

The chain couples TRBV6-5 to TRBJ1-5; a weak D match, TRBD1 (5 bases). This CDR3 comprises 14 residues. Germline CDR1 and CDR2: MNHEY and SVGAGI. The V and J ends lost 10 bases and 4 bases respectively, with 17 bases between them. The CDR3 loop reads CATKIPAGNQPQHF. As DNA, the CDR3 is TGTGCCACCAAGATCCCGGCAGGGAATCAGCCCCAGCATTTT.